This is a list of T cell receptor beta chains from one sample in a study of beta chain features in type 1 diabetes. This table comes from immunoSEQ multiplex PCR, and its TCRdb copy is limited to in-frame clones, with some not included. The repertoire has roughly 730,000 clones, roughly an eighth of them found once; the top ten carry about 0.02%. The sequencing input was naive CD4+ T cells from blood. The receptors shown here come from a man aged 18-30 years with type 1 diabetes. Each CDR3 is given with its conserved first and last residue. D genes are given only for firm matches. Not every row has a clone size; where given, it reads once, few, many or a size class.

length	size	J	V	D	DNA	CDR3
16	-	TRBJ2-1	TRBV7-2	TRBD2	TGTGCCAGCAGCACGGGACTAGCGGGGGGGGACAATGAGCAGTTCTTC	CASSTGLAGGDNEQFF
14	few	TRBJ2-1	TRBV19	-	TGTGCCAGTAGTATCAGAGGGCCAAGATATGAGCAGTTCTTC	CASSIRGPRYEQFF
12	-	TRBJ1-2	TRBV7-9	-	TGTGCCAGCAGCTCCGAGGTAACGGTGGATCCCTTC	CASSSEVTVDPF
14	many	TRBJ1-5	TRBV9	-	TGTGCCAGCAGCGTAGAGGCAGTCAATCAGCCCCAGCATTTT	CASSVEAVNQPQHF
15	-	TRBJ1-5	TRBV9	-	TGTGCCAGCAGCGTTGAAGGCGCTAGCAATCAGCCCCAGCATTTT	CASSVEGASNQPQHF
16	-	TRBJ2-3	TRBV5-4	-	TGTGCCAGCAGCCAAGGTGCCGGCGGGGACACAGATACGCAGTATTTT	CASSQGAGGDTDTQYF
13	few	TRBJ1-2	TRBV19	-	TGTGCCAGTAGTATAACAGACCTCTATGGCTACACCTTC	CASSITDLYGYTF
15	-	TRBJ1-1	TRBV5-1	TRBD1	TGCGCCAGCAGCTTGGCAGGGGGCTCCGAGGGTGAAGCTTTCTTT	CASSLAGGSEGEAFF
13	few	TRBJ2-5	TRBV7-8	-	TGTGCCAGCAGCTTCGGTCGGCAAGAGACCCAGTACTTC	CASSFGRQETQYF
16	few	TRBJ2-5	TRBV6-6	-	TGTGCCAGCAGTTACGCCCAGCGAGCAGGGCAAGAGACCCAGTACTTC	CASSYAQRAGQETQYF
14	-	TRBJ1-1	TRBV5-1	-	TGCGCCAGCAGCTCCAGGCTCATGAACACTGAAGCTTTCTTT	CASSSRLMNTEAFF
13	-	TRBJ2-5	TRBV30	-	TGTGCCTGGAGTGTAGGTGGCAGGGAGGCCCAGTACTTC	CAWSVGGREAQYF
16	-	TRBJ1-2	TRBV5-6	-	TGTGCCAGCAGCCTCGTGCAGGGAAAAGCTAACTATGGCTACACCTTC	CASSLVQGKANYGYTF
12	-	TRBJ2-7	TRBV9	-	TGTGCCATCCCCGGGGGATCCTACGAGCAGTACTTC	CAIPGGSYEQYF
14	few	TRBJ1-5	TRBV7-9	TRBD1	TGTGCCAGCAGCTGGGACAGGCCCAATCAGCCCCAGCATTTT	CASSWDRPNQPQHF
14	-	TRBJ2-7	TRBV2	-	TGTGCCAGCAGTCCCCAGGGTAGTTCCTACGAGCAGTACTTC	CASSPQGSSYEQYF
13	-	TRBJ1-5	TRBV29-1	-	TGCAGCGTTGGCGGGCAGGAAAATCAGCCCCAGCATTTT	CSVGGQENQPQHF
16	-	TRBJ2-6	TRBV27	TRBD1	TGTGCCAGCAGTGAAGACAGGGGCTCTGGGGCCAACGTCCTGACTTTC	CASSEDRGSGANVLTF
14	few	TRBJ2-7	TRBV28	TRBD1	TGTGCCAGCAGTTTACCAGACAGGGATGGGGAGCAGTACTTC	CASSLPDRDGEQYF
11	few	TRBJ1-1	TRBV10-2	-	TGCGCCAGCAGCGAACCTGGGGTAGCTTTCTTT	CASSEPGVAFF
16	-	TRBJ2-3	TRBV4-1	TRBD2	TGCGCCAGCAGCCAAGAAGGTAGCGGGGGCACAGATACGCAGTATTTT	CASSQEGSGGTDTQYF
13	-	TRBJ2-3	TRBV27	-	TGTGCCAGCAGTCTGACACTGACAGATACGCAGTATTTT	CASSLTLTDTQYF
17	-	TRBJ1-4	TRBV7-9	TRBD1	TGTGCCAGCAGCTTAGTTGGGACAGGGGGAATTCGTGAAAAACTGTTTTTT	CASSLVGTGGIREKLFF
13	few	TRBJ2-7	TRBV6-6	-	TGTGCCAGCAGTTACGGGGGGGCCGGCGAGCAGTACTTC	CASSYGGAGEQYF
14	-	TRBJ2-3	TRBV5-1	TRBD2	TGCGCCAGCAGCATGACTAGCGGTACAGATACGCAGTATTTT	CASSMTSGTDTQYF
16	-	TRBJ2-3	TRBV10-2	-	TGCGCCAGCAGTGAGGGTTGGGGCCTGGCGATAGATACGCAGTATTTT	CASSEGWGLAIDTQYF
15	-	TRBJ1-5	TRBV7-8	-	TGTGCCAGCAGCTTATTTTGGGGGAGCAATCAGCCCCAGCATTTT	CASSLFWGSNQPQHF
15	few	TRBJ2-1	TRBV13	TRBD2	TGTGCCAGCATCCTTAGGGGACTAGCAGGGGATGAGCAGTTCTTC	CASILRGLAGDEQFF
15	few	TRBJ2-7	TRBV30	-	TGTGCCTGGACCCCCCTCAGGGGATTGGCCTACGAGCAGTACTTC	CAWTPLRGLAYEQYF
13	-	TRBJ1-4	TRBV2	-	TGTGCCACTAACAGAATAACTAATGAAAAACTGTTTTTT	CATNRITNEKLFF
17	few	TRBJ2-3	TRBV10-3	TRBD2	TGTGCCATCAGTGAGAAGACTAGCGGGGGGATGAGGGATACGCAGTATTTT	CAISEKTSGGMRDTQYF
14	few	TRBJ1-1	TRBV5-1	-	TGCGCCAGCATACTCCTGCCGGGGGACACTGAAGCTTTCTTT	CASILLPGDTEAFF
12	once	TRBJ2-7	TRBV14	-	TGTGCCAGCGCACGAGTTAACTACGAGCAGTACTTC	CASARVNYEQYF
14	few	TRBJ1-1	TRBV5-1	-	TGCGCCAGCAGCAGGGACACCTCGAACACTGAAGCTTTCTTT	CASSRDTSNTEAFF
15	few	TRBJ2-3	TRBV6-5	-	TGTGCCAGCAGATTCAGGGGCCAAAGCACAGATACGCAGTATTTT	CASRFRGQSTDTQYF
16	few	TRBJ2-2	TRBV23-1	-	TGCGCCAGCAGTCAATCGGTGCATGGGTGGGCCGGGGAGCTGTTTTTT	CASSQSVHGWAGELFF
12	-	TRBJ1-3	TRBV7-2	-	TGTGCCAGCAGCCCGACGGGTTACACCATATATTTT	CASSPTGYTIYF
15	few	TRBJ2-4	TRBV19	-	TGTGCCAGTAGTATATCGTTCTCGGACAACGGCATTCAGTACTTC	CASSISFSDNGIQYF
18	few	TRBJ2-3	TRBV11-1	-	TGTGCCAGCAGCTTCCCAAGTATGGGACTTGCTGACACAGATACGCAGTATTTT	CASSFPSMGLADTDTQYF
16	-	TRBJ2-3	TRBV30	TRBD2	TGTGCCTGGAGTTCCGGACTAGCGGGGGGAACGGATACGCAGTATTTT	CAWSSGLAGGTDTQYF
13	few	TRBJ2-7	TRBV28	-	TGTGCCAGCAGTTCCGGACAGACGTACGAGCAGTACTTC	CASSSGQTYEQYF
14	-	TRBJ2-5	TRBV14	-	TGTGCCAGCAGCCAAGTCAGCGCTGTGCGGGCCCAGTACTTC	CASSQVSAVRAQYF
14	-	TRBJ2-7	TRBV5-4	TRBD1	TGTGCCAGCAACGAGGGACAGGTCTCCTACGAGCAGTACTTC	CASNEGQVSYEQYF
14	few	TRBJ2-1	TRBV18	TRBD2	TGTGCCAGCTCACCGGAAACGGGGGGATATGAGCAGTTCTTC	CASSPETGGYEQFF
14	few	TRBJ2-7	TRBV19	-	TGTGCCAGTAGTATCGAAGGGGCTCCCTACGAGCAGTACTTC	CASSIEGAPYEQYF
14	-	TRBJ1-1	TRBV21-1	-	TGTGCCAGCAGCGCTATCCTTAGGGACACTGAAGCTTTCTTT	CASSAILRDTEAFF